A selection of T cell receptor beta chains follows, all from one sample in a study of blood T cell repertoires in COVID-19. Only in-frame clones appear in the TCRdb table, and some are missing; sequencing was by immunoSEQ multiplex PCR. This sample has about 220,000 clones, with around 83% found just once. The sequenced sample consisted of peripheral blood. The receptors shown here come from a woman aged 45-60 years with acute or convalescent COVID-19. CDR3s include the opening cysteine and the closing phenylalanine or tryptophan. The D gene is left open where the match is weak. Expanded clones are given a class, and other clones once, few, many or no size at all.

j_call	v_call	d_call	clone_size	cdr3_aa	cdr3_nt
TRBJ2-1	TRBV30	-	-	CAWSLRFSSYNEQFF	TGTGCCTGGAGTCTACGTTTTAGCTCCTACAATGAGCAGTTCTTC
TRBJ2-3	TRBV18	TRBD1	-	CASSRGQGVSTDTQYF	TGTGCCAGCTCCCGCGGACAGGGGGTCAGCACAGATACGCAGTATTTT
TRBJ2-7	TRBV7-2	TRBD2	-	CASSSGLAGWSRDEQYF	TGTGCCAGCAGCTCAGGACTAGCGGGGTGGTCGCGGGACGAGCAGTACTTC
TRBJ2-1	TRBV6-5	-	-	CASRGDTLSYNEQFF	TGTGCCAGCAGGGGTGACACCCTCTCCTACAATGAGCAGTTCTTC
TRBJ2-1	TRBV5-1	-	-	CASSSLVYNEQFF	TGCGCCAGCAGCTCGCTAGTTTACAATGAGCAGTTCTTC
TRBJ2-5	TRBV5-1	TRBD2	-	CASSLGLAGGYETQYF	TGCGCCAGCAGCTTGGGGCTAGCGGGAGGTTATGAGACCCAGTACTTC
TRBJ2-7	TRBV12-2	-	-	CASRLPEVLAGGPGYEQYF	TGTGCAAGTCGCTTACCCGAGGTGTTGGCGGGAGGGCCGGGCTACGAGCAGTACTTC
TRBJ2-1	TRBV5-1	TRBD2	few	CASSLEGLASQSYNEQFF	TGCGCCAGCAGCTTGGAGGGACTAGCCTCCCAGTCCTACAATGAGCAGTTCTTC
TRBJ1-4	TRBV15	TRBD1	-	CATSRREGALFF	TGTGCCACCAGCAGGCGAGAGGGGGCCCTGTTTTTT
TRBJ1-5	TRBV19	-	-	CASSISLYYAAAFNQPQHF	TGTGCCAGTAGTATTTCACTCTATTATGCGGCAGCGTTCAATCAGCCCCAGCATTTT
TRBJ2-7	TRBV12-3/TRBV12-4	TRBD1	-	CASSLDRNYEQYF	TGTGCCAGCAGTCTGGACAGGAACTACGAGCAGTACTTC
TRBJ2-5	TRBV20-1	TRBD1	-	CSASLRQGTETQYF	TGCAGTGCTAGTCTACGACAGGGGACAGAGACCCAGTACTTC
TRBJ1-1	TRBV9	-	few	CASSPQVGNTEAFF	TGTGCCAGCAGCCCTCAGGTAGGGAACACTGAAGCTTTCTTT
TRBJ2-5	TRBV11-3	TRBD2	-	CASSPGGSRETQYF	TGTGCCAGCAGCCCGGGCGGGAGTCGAGAGACCCAGTACTTC
TRBJ1-4	TRBV27	-	-	CASSLKYRAVNEKLFF	TGTGCCAGCAGTTTAAAGTACAGGGCGGTTAATGAAAAACTGTTTTTT
TRBJ2-5	TRBV5-1	TRBD1	-	CASSLGDRGQETQYF	TGCGCCAGCAGCTTAGGCGACAGGGGGCAGGAGACCCAGTACTTC
TRBJ2-2	TRBV5-4	TRBD2	-	CASSPGLAGVAGELFF	TGTGCCAGCAGCCCGGGACTAGCGGGGGTGGCCGGGGAGCTGTTTTTT
TRBJ2-1	TRBV15	TRBD2	-	CATSRDAGIAGLNEQFF	TGTGCCACCAGCAGAGATGCGGGGATAGCGGGACTCAATGAGCAGTTCTTC
TRBJ1-1	TRBV6-5	TRBD1	-	CASSYAQQGSDTEAFF	TGTGCCAGCAGTTACGCTCAACAGGGGTCGGACACTGAAGCTTTCTTT
TRBJ2-1	TRBV4-1	-	-	CASSLETPPSGNEQFF	TGCGCCAGCAGCTTGGAGACCCCCCCTTCGGGCAATGAGCAGTTCTTC
TRBJ1-2	TRBV28	-	-	CASSFGGYGYGYTF	TGTGCCAGCAGTTTCGGGGGGTATGGCTATGGCTACACCTTC
TRBJ1-1	TRBV6-2/TRBV6-3	TRBD1	-	CASSPRDRTDFF	TGTGCCAGCAGCCCTCGGGACAGAACGGATTTCTTT
TRBJ2-1	TRBV24-1	-	-	CATGGSSYNEQFF	TGTGCCACTGGGGGCAGCTCCTACAATGAGCAGTTCTTC
TRBJ2-1	TRBV28	-	-	CASSLGRDPEWGEQFF	TGTGCCAGCAGTTTAGGGCGGGACCCTGAGTGGGGTGAGCAGTTCTTC
TRBJ2-7	TRBV7-6	TRBD2	-	CASSEYTGTSLDEQYF	TGTGCCAGCAGCGAATATACCGGGACTAGTCTCGACGAGCAGTACTTC
TRBJ2-1	TRBV2	TRBD1	-	CASREGTGYNEQFF	TGTGCCAGCAGGGAGGGGACAGGCTACAATGAGCAGTTCTTC
TRBJ1-6	TRBV7-9	-	-	CASSATWRDSPLHF	TGTGCCAGCAGCGCGACTTGGCGGGATTCACCCCTCCACTTT
TRBJ2-3	TRBV15	-	-	CATSLPGGTHTDTQYF	TGTGCCACCAGCCTCCCAGGGGGGACCCACACAGATACGCAGTATTTT
TRBJ1-1	TRBV6-5	-	-	CASSYLGRNTEAFF	TGTGCCAGCAGTTACTTGGGCAGGAACACTGAAGCTTTCTTT
TRBJ1-2	TRBV7-9	-	-	CASSYGQTGYTF	TGTGCCAGCAGTTACGGACAGACTGGCTACACCTTC
TRBJ1-4	TRBV6-5	TRBD1	few	CASSSWTGEREKLFF	TGTGCCAGCAGTTCTTGGACAGGGGAGAGGGAAAAACTGTTTTTT
TRBJ2-7	TRBV28	-	many	CASRSGSANYEQYF	TGTGCCAGCAGATCCGGGTCAGCGAACTACGAGCAGTACTTC
TRBJ1-2	TRBV28	TRBD1	-	CASSLKSQGVYGYTF	TGTGCCAGCAGTTTGAAATCGCAGGGGGTTTATGGCTACACCTTC
TRBJ2-1	TRBV18	TRBD2	-	CASSSPEYSGRPDEQFF	TGTGCCAGCTCATCACCCGAGTACAGCGGGAGGCCCGATGAGCAGTTCTTC
TRBJ2-1	TRBV7-8	TRBD2	-	CASSLGRAGGVYEQFF	TGTGCCAGCAGCTTAGGACGGGCGGGAGGGGTCTATGAGCAGTTCTTC
TRBJ2-7	TRBV28	TRBD1	-	CASSFPGQRYEQYF	TGTGCCAGCAGTTTTCCGGGACAGCGGTACGAGCAGTACTTC
TRBJ2-1	TRBV18	-	-	CASSPPSGAGPYNEQFF	TGTGCCAGCTCACCACCGAGCGGAGCAGGTCCTTACAATGAGCAGTTCTTC
TRBJ2-7	TRBV15	TRBD2	-	CATSRAAGLAGGPYWEQYF	TGTGCCACCAGCAGAGCGGCGGGACTAGCGGGAGGGCCCTACTGGGAGCAGTACTTC
TRBJ2-1	TRBV28	TRBD2	-	CASSFPGLAGSREQFF	TGTGCCAGCAGTTTCCCGGGACTAGCGGGATCCCGTGAGCAGTTCTTC
TRBJ2-3	TRBV6-2/TRBV6-3	-	few	CASSYSMGGAMDTQYF	TGTGCCAGCAGTTACTCGATGGGGGGGGCAATGGATACGCAGTATTTT
TRBJ1-5	TRBV19	-	few	CASSIDPPTLDRNSNQPQHF	TGTGCCAGTAGTATAGATCCCCCAACCCTCGACAGGAATAGCAATCAGCCCCAGCATTTT
TRBJ1-1	TRBV19	-	-	CASSTQVNTEAFF	TGTGCCAGTAGTACCCAGGTGAACACTGAAGCTTTCTTT
TRBJ2-3	TRBV5-1	TRBD2	few	CASSSLTSGASTDTQYF	TGCGCCAGCAGCTCCCTGACTAGCGGGGCCAGCACAGATACGCAGTATTTT
TRBJ1-1	TRBV3-1/TRBV3-2	-	-	CASSQVGENTEAFF	TGTGCCAGCAGCCAAGTAGGGGAGAACACTGAAGCTTTCTTT
TRBJ2-1	TRBV5-1	-	-	CASSLGSSVSNEQFF	TGCGCCAGCAGCTTGGGTTCCAGCGTATCAAATGAGCAGTTCTTC
TRBJ2-5	TRBV5-1	TRBD1	-	CASTGGTGQETQYF	TGCGCCAGCACAGGGGGCACTGGGCAAGAGACCCAGTACTTC
TRBJ2-1	TRBV18	TRBD1	-	CASSRQGMNEQFF	TGTGCCAGCTCTAGACAGGGTATGAATGAGCAGTTCTTC
TRBJ2-3	TRBV28	-	-	CASSSLDSGGTDTQYF	TGTGCCAGCAGCTCCCTGGACTCCGGAGGCACAGATACGCAGTATTTT
TRBJ2-7	TRBV14	-	-	CASSQDRGGTNPYEQYF	TGTGCCAGCAGCCAAGATAGGGGCGGGACCAATCCCTACGAGCAGTACTTC
TRBJ2-7	TRBV11-3	-	-	CASSRGGETYEQYF	TGTGCCAGCAGTCGTGGAGGGGAAACCTACGAGCAGTACTTC
TRBJ2-3	TRBV2	-	few	CASSGTSTDTQYF	TGTGCCAGCAGTGGGACTAGCACAGATACGCAGTATTTT
TRBJ1-1	TRBV7-2	TRBD1	once	CASSSTGVGTEAFF	TGTGCCAGCAGCTCTACAGGGGTTGGCACTGAAGCTTTCTTT
TRBJ2-7	TRBV5-1	TRBD2	-	CASSSTAGGPGEQYF	TGCGCCAGCAGCTCGACAGCGGGAGGGCCGGGAGAGCAGTACTTC
TRBJ2-7	TRBV9	-	few	CASSSLPYEQYF	TGTGCCAGCAGCTCACTCCCCTACGAGCAGTACTTC
TRBJ2-7	TRBV5-1	-	-	CASSLTAGEQYF	TGCGCCAGCAGCTTGACAGCAGGCGAGCAGTACTTC
TRBJ2-1	TRBV7-9	-	-	CASSLKGEVANEQFF	TGTGCCAGCAGCTTAAAGGGGGAAGTGGCGAATGAGCAGTTCTTC